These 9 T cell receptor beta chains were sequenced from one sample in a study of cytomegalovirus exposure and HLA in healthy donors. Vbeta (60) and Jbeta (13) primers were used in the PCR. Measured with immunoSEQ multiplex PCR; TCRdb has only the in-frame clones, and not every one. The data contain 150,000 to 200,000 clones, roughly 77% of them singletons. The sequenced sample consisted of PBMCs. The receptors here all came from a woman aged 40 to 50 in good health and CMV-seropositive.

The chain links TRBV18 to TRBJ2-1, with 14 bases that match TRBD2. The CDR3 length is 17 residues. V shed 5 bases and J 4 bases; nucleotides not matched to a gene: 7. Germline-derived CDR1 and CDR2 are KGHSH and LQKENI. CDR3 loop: CASSSGLAGDRYNEQFF. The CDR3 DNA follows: TGTGCCAGCTCATCGGGACTAGCGGGAGATAGGTACAATGAGCAGTTCTTC.

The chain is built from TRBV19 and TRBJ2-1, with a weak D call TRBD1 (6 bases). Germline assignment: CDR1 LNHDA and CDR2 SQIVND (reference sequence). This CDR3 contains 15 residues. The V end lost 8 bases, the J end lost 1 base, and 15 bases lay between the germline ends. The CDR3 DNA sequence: TGTGCCAGTCGTTTTGGGGGCGGATCCTACAATGAGCAGTTCTTC. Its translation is CASRFGGGSYNEQFF.

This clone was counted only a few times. CDR3 residues: CASTFGGGRARADTQYF. The DNA for the CDR3 is TGCGCCAGTACATTCGGGGGAGGGAGGGCGCGGGCGGATACGCAGTATTTT. V is TRBV4-1 and J is TRBJ2-3; TRBD2 aligns across 7 bases. The length of the CDR3 is 17 residues. V was clipped by 9 bases and J by 6 bases; unmatched bases: 21. Germline V lookup: CDR1 MGHRA, CDR2 YSYEKL.

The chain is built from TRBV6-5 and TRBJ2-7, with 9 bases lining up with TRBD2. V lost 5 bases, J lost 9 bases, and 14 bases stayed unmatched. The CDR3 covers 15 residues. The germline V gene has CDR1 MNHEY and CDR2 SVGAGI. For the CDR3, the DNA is TGTGCCAGCAGTCCCGGACTAGCGAGAACTACTGGGCAGTACTTC. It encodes CASSPGLARTTGQYF.

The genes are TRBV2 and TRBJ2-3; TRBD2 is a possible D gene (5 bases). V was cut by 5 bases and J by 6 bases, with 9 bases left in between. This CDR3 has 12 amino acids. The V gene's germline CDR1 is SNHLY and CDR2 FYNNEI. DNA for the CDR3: TGTGCCAGCAGTCCTCGGAGGGATACGCAGTATTTT. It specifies CASSPRRDTQYF. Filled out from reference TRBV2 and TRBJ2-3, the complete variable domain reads EPEVTQTPSHQVTQMGQEVILRCVPISNHLYFYWYRQILGQKVEFLVSFYNNEISEKSEIFDDQFSVERPDGSNFTLKIRSTKLEDSAMYFCASSPRRDTQYFGPGTRLTVL.

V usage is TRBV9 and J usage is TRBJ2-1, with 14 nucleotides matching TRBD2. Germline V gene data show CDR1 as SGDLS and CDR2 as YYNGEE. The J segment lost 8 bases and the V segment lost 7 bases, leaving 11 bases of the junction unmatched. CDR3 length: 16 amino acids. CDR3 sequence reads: CASGTSGSFKFDEQFF. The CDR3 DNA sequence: TGTGCCAGCGGGACTAGCGGGAGCTTTAAGTTCGATGAGCAGTTCTTC.

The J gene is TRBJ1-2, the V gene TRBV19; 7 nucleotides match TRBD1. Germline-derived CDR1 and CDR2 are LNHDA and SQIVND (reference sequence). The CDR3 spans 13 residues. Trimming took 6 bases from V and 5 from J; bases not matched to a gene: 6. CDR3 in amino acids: CASSPGQSYGYTF. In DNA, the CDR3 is TGTGCCAGTAGCCCGGGACAGTCATATGGCTACACCTTC.

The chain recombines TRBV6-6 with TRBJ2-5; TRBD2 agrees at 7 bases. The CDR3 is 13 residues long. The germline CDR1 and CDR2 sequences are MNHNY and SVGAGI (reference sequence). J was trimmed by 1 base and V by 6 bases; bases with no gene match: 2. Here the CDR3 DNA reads TGTGCCAGCAGCCCTAGCGGCCAAGAGACCCAGTACTTC. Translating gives CASSPSGQETQYF.

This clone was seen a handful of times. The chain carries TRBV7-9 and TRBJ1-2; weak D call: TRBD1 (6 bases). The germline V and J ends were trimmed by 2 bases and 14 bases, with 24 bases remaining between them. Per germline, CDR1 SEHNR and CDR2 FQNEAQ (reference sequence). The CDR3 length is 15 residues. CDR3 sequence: CASSLTEQGGSYRTF. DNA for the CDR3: TGTGCCAGCAGCTTAACGGAACAGGGCGGCTCTTATAGAACCTTC.